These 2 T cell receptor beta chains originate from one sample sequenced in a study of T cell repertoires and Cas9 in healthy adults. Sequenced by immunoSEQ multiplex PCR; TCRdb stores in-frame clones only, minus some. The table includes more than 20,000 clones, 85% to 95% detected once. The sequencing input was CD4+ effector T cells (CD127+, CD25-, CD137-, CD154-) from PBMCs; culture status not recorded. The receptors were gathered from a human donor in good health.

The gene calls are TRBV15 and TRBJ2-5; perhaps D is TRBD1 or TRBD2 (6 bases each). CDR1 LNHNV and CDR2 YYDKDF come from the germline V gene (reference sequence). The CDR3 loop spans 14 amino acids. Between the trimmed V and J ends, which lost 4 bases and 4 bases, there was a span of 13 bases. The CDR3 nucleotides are TGTGCCACCAGCATCGGGGGCGCGGGAGAGACCCAGTACTTC. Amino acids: CATSIGGAGETQYF.

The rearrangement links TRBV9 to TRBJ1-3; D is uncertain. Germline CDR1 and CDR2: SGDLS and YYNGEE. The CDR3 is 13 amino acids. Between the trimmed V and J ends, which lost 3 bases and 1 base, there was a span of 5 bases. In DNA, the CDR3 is TGTGCCAGCAGCGCCAATTCTGGAAACACCATATATTTT. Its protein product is CASSANSGNTIYF.